These T cell receptor beta chains were read from a single sample in a study of blood T cell repertoires in COVID-19. TCRdb keeps only in-frame clones here, not all; method: immunoSEQ multiplex PCR. The sample holds some 90,000 clones, about 80% seen once. Specimen: peripheral blood. The receptor source for this set is a man aged 70 or older with active or convalescent COVID-19. CDR3s include the opening cysteine and the closing phenylalanine or tryptophan. Each record gives: V gene, D gene, J gene, clone size, CDR3 protein, CDR3 DNA. The D gene is left open where the match is weak. Clone size is stated in some rows and not others, as once, few, many or a class when expanded.

>TRBV19|.|TRBJ1-1|.
CASSLGTLTEAFF
TGTGCCAGTAGTCTTGGGACTTTGACTGAAGCTTTCTTT
>TRBV15|TRBD2|TRBJ2-5|.
CATSRDPASGGAETQYF
TGTGCCACCAGCAGAGATCCTGCTAGCGGGGGGGCGGAGACCCAGTACTTC
>TRBV18|.|TRBJ2-7|.
CASSRAVSYEQYF
TGTGCCAGCTCACGGGCAGTCTCCTACGAGCAGTACTTC
>TRBV30|TRBD2|TRBJ2-1|.
CAWLAGGPNEQFF
TGTGCCTGGCTAGCGGGGGGGCCCAATGAGCAGTTCTTC
>TRBV5-1|.|TRBJ2-1|.
CASSSGLGYNEQFF
TGCGCCAGCAGCTCAGGCTTAGGCTACAATGAGCAGTTCTTC
>TRBV18|.|TRBJ2-6|.
CASSPSGANVLTF
TGTGCCAGCTCACCATCAGGGGCCAACGTCCTGACTTTC
>TRBV9|TRBD2|TRBJ2-1|once
CASSVVASGGPYNEQFF
TGTGCCAGCAGCGTAGTGGCCAGCGGGGGCCCTTACAATGAGCAGTTCTTC
>TRBV2|TRBD1|TRBJ2-3|once
CASSGYRGDTQYF
TGTGCCAGCAGTGGTTACAGGGGCGATACGCAGTATTTT
>TRBV12-5|TRBD1|TRBJ1-4|.
CASIRDRGKLFF
TGTGCTAGTATCAGGGACAGGGGAAAACTGTTTTTT
>TRBV24-1|TRBD1|TRBJ2-7|.
CATSDQSRGNGYEQYF
TGTGCCACCAGTGACCAATCCAGGGGGAACGGCTACGAGCAGTACTTC
>TRBV12-3/TRBV12-4|.|TRBJ1-1|.
CASSFSDTEAFF
TGTGCCAGCAGTTTTTCCGACACTGAAGCTTTCTTT
>TRBV6-6|TRBD1|TRBJ1-2|.
CASSTGQGSGGYTF
TGTGCCAGCAGTACCGGACAGGGGTCAGGCGGCTACACCTTC
>TRBV5-6|.|TRBJ2-3|.
CASSSQQGITDTQYF
TGTGCCAGCAGCTCCCAGCAGGGAATCACAGATACGCAGTATTTT
>TRBV5-1|TRBD2|TRBJ2-7|.
CASSLGLASDEQYF
TGCGCCAGCAGCTTGGGACTAGCTTCGGACGAGCAGTACTTC
>TRBV9|.|TRBJ2-2|.
CASSVGLLTGELFF
TGTGCCAGCAGCGTAGGTCTCCTTACCGGGGAGCTGTTTTTT
>TRBV5-1|TRBD1|TRBJ2-7|.
CASSYTGVHEQYF
TGCGCCAGCAGCTATACAGGGGTCCACGAGCAGTACTTC
>TRBV19|.|TRBJ2-1|.
CASSIDSAYNEQFF
TGTGCCAGTAGTATAGATAGCGCCTACAATGAGCAGTTCTTC
>TRBV15|TRBD1|TRBJ1-4|.
CATSRGQGGEKLFF
TGTGCCACCAGCAGGGGACAGGGTGGAGAAAAACTGTTTTTT
>TRBV5-8|.|TRBJ2-3|.
CASSLLAGTDTQYF
TGTGCCAGCAGCTTGCTGGCGGGCACAGATACGCAGTATTTT
>TRBV5-1|.|TRBJ2-7|.
CASSLAGGGAEQYF
TGCGCCAGCAGCTTGGCCGGTGGGGGGGCCGAGCAGTACTTC
>TRBV25-1|TRBD2|TRBJ2-3|.
CASKGTSGGRTDTQYF
TGTGCCAGCAAGGGAACTAGCGGGGGCCGCACAGATACGCAGTATTTT
>TRBV5-5|.|TRBJ1-5|.
CASSSNVVGFSGQPQHF
TGTGCCAGCAGCTCCAATGTGGTCGGGTTCTCGGGGCAGCCCCAGCATTTT
>TRBV24-1|TRBD2|TRBJ2-6|.
CATSDFQRGHSGANVLTF
TGTGCCACCAGTGATTTCCAGCGGGGGCACTCTGGGGCCAACGTCCTGACTTTC
>TRBV18|TRBD2|TRBJ2-6|.
CASSSSGGAGANVLTF
TGTGCCAGCTCATCTAGCGGGGGGGCTGGGGCCAACGTCCTGACTTTC
>TRBV6-5|TRBD1|TRBJ1-5|.
CATESRQGRQPQHF
TGTGCCACGGAGTCCAGACAGGGTAGGCAGCCCCAGCATTTT
>TRBV9|TRBD2|TRBJ2-1|.
CASSLRLAGGSSGYNEQFF
TGTGCCAGCAGTCTTAGACTAGCGGGGGGGTCTTCAGGGTACAATGAGCAGTTCTTC
>TRBV5-5|.|TRBJ1-6|.
CASSLDGRGYNSPLHF
TGTGCCAGCAGCTTGGATGGCAGGGGCTATAATTCACCCCTCCACTTT
>TRBV10-1|.|TRBJ1-5|.
CARLGRVGQPQHF
TGCGCCAGACTTGGGAGGGTTGGGCAGCCCCAGCATTTT
>TRBV6-5|TRBD1|TRBJ1-2|.
CAVGTGMLGYTF
TGTGCCGTAGGGACAGGGATGTTGGGCTACACCTTC
>TRBV19|.|TRBJ2-1|.
CASRPRGGIYNEQFF
TGTGCCAGTAGGCCTAGGGGGGGGATATACAATGAGCAGTTCTTC
>TRBV7-3|TRBD2|TRBJ2-1|.
CASSPTGTTLNEQFF
TGTGCCAGCAGCCCCACCGGGACTACCCTCAATGAGCAGTTCTTC
>TRBV7-3|TRBD2|TRBJ2-3|.
CASSSSGGRDTQYF
TGTGCCAGCAGCTCCTCGGGGGGAAGAGATACGCAGTATTTT
>TRBV12-5|TRBD1|TRBJ2-7|.
CASGPKTGGHEQYF
TGTGCTAGTGGTCCTAAGACAGGGGGCCACGAGCAGTACTTC
>TRBV3-1/TRBV3-2|.|TRBJ2-7|.
CATPGYEQYF
TGTGCCACTCCCGGTTACGAGCAGTACTTC
>TRBV2|TRBD1|TRBJ2-4|.
CAMDRGNIQYF
TGTGCCATGGACAGGGGGAACATTCAGTACTTC
>TRBV5-1|.|TRBJ1-2|.
CASSPSGGRVNYGYTF
TGCGCCAGCAGCCCAAGTGGCGGCAGGGTTAACTATGGCTACACCTTC
>TRBV4-2|.|TRBJ2-6|.
CASSYRDTLSGANVLTF
TGTGCCAGCAGCTATCGGGACACCCTCTCTGGGGCCAACGTCCTGACTTTC